Following are 14 T cell receptor beta chains from one sample sequenced in a study of T-cell memory formation after mild COVID-19. TCRdb passed the 5' RACE reads through MiXCR, listing each CDR3 protein once. The sample has about 190,000 distinct CDR3 sequences; roughly 10% are singletons. The sample comprised PBMCs or a T cell subset sorted from them (not recorded which). The receptors were sampled from a man aged 18 to 30 who had mild COVID-19 (a few samples of this study predate the infection). Cell type and time point are not known.

This clonotype has a handful of counts. The genes are TRBV15 and TRBJ1-1, with TRBD1 matching over 10 bases. The ends lost 6 bases at V and 1 base at J; junction bases unmatched: 2. Germline V gene data show CDR1 as LNHNV and CDR2 as YYDKDF (reference sequence). The CDR3 is made up of 14 amino acids. The chain's CDR3 is CATSRQGANTEAFF. The DNA of the CDR3 is TGTGCCACCAGTAGACAGGGGGCGAACACTGAAGCTTTCTTT.

There are many counts of this clonotype. This rearrangement joins TRBV5-1 to TRBJ2-6; a weak D match, TRBD1 (5 bases). Germline V lookup: CDR1 SGHRS, CDR2 YFSETQ. The CDR3 consists of 14 residues. The V gene lost 5 bases and the J gene lost 1 base, with 7 bases spanning the gap. The CDR3 protein is CASRDISGANVLTF. The CDR3 bases are TGCGCCAGCAGGGACATATCTGGGGCCAACGTCCTGACTTTC.

The chain uses TRBV6-6 and TRBJ1-2; 11 bases line up with TRBD1. With 6 bases clipped from V and 6 bases from J, the junction kept 9 bases outside the gene matches. This CDR3 region has 15 residues. Germline values: CDR1 MNHNY, CDR2 SVGAGI (reference sequence). CDR3 loop: CASSLGQGARDGYTF. The CDR3 coding sequence is TGTGCCAGCAGCCTCGGACAGGGGGCAAGGGATGGCTACACCTTC.

In this sample, this clonotype turned up a few times. The genes are TRBV7-2 and TRBJ2-1; 12 bases fit TRBD1. This CDR3 has 18 residues. Germline CDR1 is SGHTA and CDR2 is FQGNSA. V shed 4 bases and J 6 bases; nucleotides not matched to a gene: 13. The CDR3 region is CASSSGPGTGGFGNEQFF. CDR3 DNA sequence: TGTGCCAGCAGCTCCGGGCCCGGGACAGGGGGCTTTGGCAATGAGCAGTTCTTC.

This clonotype was found a few times. The genes are TRBV2 and TRBJ2-2; 7 nucleotides match TRBD1. Losses at the gene ends were 8 bases for V and 5 bases for J; bases not matched to a gene: 8. Germline V CDR1 and CDR2: SNHLY, FYNNEI. CDR3 length: 14 residues. The CDR3 sequence: CASLPLRGTGELFF. The CDR3 DNA reads as TGTGCCAGCCTTCCCCTCAGGGGGACCGGGGAGCTGTTTTTT.

The sample holds a few counts of this clonotype. The genes are TRBV11-2 and TRBJ2-7; no firm D call. CDR1 SGHAT and CDR2 FQNNGV come from the germline V gene. V was trimmed by 6 bases and J by 3 bases, leaving 12 bases between them. This CDR3 has 13 amino acids. CDR3 in DNA: TGTGCCAGCAGGCCTTCGGCCTTCTACGAGCAGTACGTC. Translation gives CASRPSAFYEQYV.

At least ten counts were recorded for this clonotype. The V call is TRBV5-1, the J call TRBJ2-1; either TRBD1 or TRBD2 may fit D (5 bases each). This CDR3 is built from 13 residues. V lost 4 bases and J 5 bases, leaving 10 bases between the germline ends. In germline, CDR1 is SGHRS, CDR2 YFSETQ. The CDR3 spells CASSRGGHNEQFF. The CDR3 bases are TGCGCCAGCAGCAGGGGCGGGCACAATGAGCAGTTCTTC.

This clonotype was picked up a small number of times. The genes are TRBV7-3 and TRBJ2-2; no reliable D call. The ends were cut back, 5 bases at V and 5 bases at J, with 18 bases in the middle. Per germline, CDR1 SGHTA and CDR2 FQGTGA. The CDR3 extends over 16 amino acids. In nucleotides, the CDR3 is TGTGCCAGCAGCCCACATCCTATCGTGGGGACCGGGGAGCTGTTTTTT. Translating gives CASSPHPIVGTGELFF.

The V and J genes are TRBV7-9 and TRBJ1-2; D may be TRBD1 (5 bases). The length of the CDR3 is 13 residues. V was pared by 5 bases and J by 7 bases, with 14 bases between. Germline assignment: CDR1 SEHNR and CDR2 FQNEAQ (reference sequence). CDR3 DNA: TGTGCCAGCAGCGCCGGGGGGGTCGGTGGCTACACCTTC. It translates to CASSAGGVGGYTF.

The rearrangement links TRBV6-5 to TRBJ1-1; D remains unclear. The CDR3 loop spans 14 amino acids. Trimming cost V 1 base and J 5 bases, with 11 bases left between them. Germline loops: CDR1 MNHEY, CDR2 SVGAGI. CDR3 sequence reads: CASSYYSRGTEAFF. The CDR3 coding sequence is TGTGCCAGCAGTTACTACTCGCGGGGAACTGAAGCTTTCTTT.

V and J are TRBV7-6 and TRBJ1-3; D not resolved. The germline V gene has CDR1 SGHVS and CDR2 FNYEAQ. This CDR3 contains 15 residues. With 1 base removed from V and 0 bases from J, the gap between germline ends came to 7 bases. Here the CDR3 reads CASSLVGSSGNTIYF. CDR3 nucleotide sequence: TGTGCCAGCAGCTTAGTTGGGAGCTCTGGAAACACCATATATTTT.

This clonotype was detected a few times. DNA of the CDR3: TGCAGTGCTCGTCAACCCCAGGGGTCCGGGGAGCTGTTTTTT. Its translation: CSARQPQGSGELFF. The J gene is TRBJ2-2, the V gene TRBV20-1; perhaps TRBD1 as D (6 bases). This CDR3 contains 14 residues. Looked up from germline, CDR1 is DFQATT and CDR2 is SNEGSKA (reference sequence). V was trimmed by 5 bases and J by 6 bases, leaving 16 bases between them.

This clonotype was observed a few times. This rearrangement joins TRBV5-1 to TRBJ2-2, with TRBD2 as a possible D gene (7 bases). V lost 4 bases and J 3 bases, leaving 10 bases between the germline ends. Per the germline V gene, CDR1 is SGHRS and CDR2 is YFSETQ. The length of the CDR3 is 14 residues. CDR3 protein: CASSGGAYTGELFF. The DNA of the CDR3 is TGCGCCAGCAGCGGGGGGGCTTACACCGGGGAGCTGTTTTTT.

V is TRBV7-2 and J is TRBJ1-2; possibly TRBD1 for D (6 bases). Germline-derived CDR1 and CDR2 are SGHTA and FQGNSA. The CDR3 has 14 residues. Between the trimmed V and J ends, which lost 5 bases and 7 bases, there was a span of 17 bases. CDR3 in DNA: TGTGCCAGCAGCAACGGACAGCGGACTAGTGGCTACACCTTC. Translation gives CASSNGQRTSGYTF.